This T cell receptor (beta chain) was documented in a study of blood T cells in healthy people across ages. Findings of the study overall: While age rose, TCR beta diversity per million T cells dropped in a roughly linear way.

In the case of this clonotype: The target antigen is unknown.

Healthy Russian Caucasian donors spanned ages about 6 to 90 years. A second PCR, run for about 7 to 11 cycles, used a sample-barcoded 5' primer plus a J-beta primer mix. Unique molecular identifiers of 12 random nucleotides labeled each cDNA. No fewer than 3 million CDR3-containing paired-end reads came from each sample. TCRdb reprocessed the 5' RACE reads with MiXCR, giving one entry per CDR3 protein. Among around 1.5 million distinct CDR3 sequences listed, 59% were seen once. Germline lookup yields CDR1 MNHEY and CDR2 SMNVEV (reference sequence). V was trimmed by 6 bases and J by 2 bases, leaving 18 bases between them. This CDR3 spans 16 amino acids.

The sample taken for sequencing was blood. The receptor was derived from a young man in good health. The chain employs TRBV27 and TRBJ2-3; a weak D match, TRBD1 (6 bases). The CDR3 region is CASSQVGTRPTDTQYF. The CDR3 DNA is TGTGCCAGCAGCCAGGTCGGGACAAGACCCACAGATACGCAGTATTTT.